This T cell receptor beta chain stems from a study of OX40 agonist ivuxolimab in advanced cancers. Some clones are missing from TCRdb's copy, which holds only in-frame ones; the method was immunoSEQ multiplex PCR. The data show fewer than 85,000 clones, about 84% seen once. Germline CDR1 and CDR2: MNHEY and SVGAGI. The trim removed 0 bases at V and 6 bases at J, leaving 4 bases unmatched. The CDR3 is made up of 16 amino acids. This clone was picked up one time. The specimen was CD4+ or CD8+ T cells sorted from blood, collected in a trial of the OX40 agonist ivuxolimab. The receptor's source is an adult with an advanced solid tumor such as melanoma, head and neck, liver or kidney cancer. V gene TRBV6-5 combines with J gene TRBJ1-6; 8 bases fit TRBD1. The CDR3 DNA reads TGTGCCAGCAGTTACTCCTTGGACAGGGTTAATTCACCCCTCCACTTT. Translating it yields CASSYSLDRVNSPLHF.